This TCR beta chain was observed in a study of human T cells and chemical hapten exposure. Study-level information: Patch tests of 0.01% DPC on the upper back were read at 6 days. Overall study findings and caveats: TCRs above 1 in 1000 frequency did not change with DPC sensitization. Significantly more large CDR3 similarity clusters arose among expanded TCRs than among controls.

For the library, individual cDNA molecules each received unique molecular identifiers. TCRdb re-called the RACE reads through MiXCR, storing one row per CDR3 protein. The data show under 300,000 distinct CDR3 sequences, with around 7.3% seen just once and more than 0.95% held by the top ten. The germline V gene encodes CDR1 MNHEY and CDR2 SVGAGI. This CDR3 has 15 amino acids. The V and J ends lost 0 bases and 6 bases respectively, with 14 bases between them. Comments on this clonotype: The antigen remains unidentified.

Time point meaning: pre-sensitization, week 0. Treatment described: therapeutic diphenylcyclopropenone sensitization with weekly scalp DPC. Sequenced material: whole blood, taken in connection with sensitization to the hapten diphenylcyclopropenone (DPC). This receptor was identified in a man younger than 35 with alopecia areata. Some clones in this sample may be carry-over from other donors' samples. The rearrangement uses TRBV6-5 and TRBJ1-1; TRBD1 is a possible D gene (6 bases). CDR3 protein: CASSYSVRGQSEAFF. For the CDR3, the DNA is TGTGCCAGCAGTTACTCGGTTCGGGGGCAATCTGAAGCTTTCTTT.